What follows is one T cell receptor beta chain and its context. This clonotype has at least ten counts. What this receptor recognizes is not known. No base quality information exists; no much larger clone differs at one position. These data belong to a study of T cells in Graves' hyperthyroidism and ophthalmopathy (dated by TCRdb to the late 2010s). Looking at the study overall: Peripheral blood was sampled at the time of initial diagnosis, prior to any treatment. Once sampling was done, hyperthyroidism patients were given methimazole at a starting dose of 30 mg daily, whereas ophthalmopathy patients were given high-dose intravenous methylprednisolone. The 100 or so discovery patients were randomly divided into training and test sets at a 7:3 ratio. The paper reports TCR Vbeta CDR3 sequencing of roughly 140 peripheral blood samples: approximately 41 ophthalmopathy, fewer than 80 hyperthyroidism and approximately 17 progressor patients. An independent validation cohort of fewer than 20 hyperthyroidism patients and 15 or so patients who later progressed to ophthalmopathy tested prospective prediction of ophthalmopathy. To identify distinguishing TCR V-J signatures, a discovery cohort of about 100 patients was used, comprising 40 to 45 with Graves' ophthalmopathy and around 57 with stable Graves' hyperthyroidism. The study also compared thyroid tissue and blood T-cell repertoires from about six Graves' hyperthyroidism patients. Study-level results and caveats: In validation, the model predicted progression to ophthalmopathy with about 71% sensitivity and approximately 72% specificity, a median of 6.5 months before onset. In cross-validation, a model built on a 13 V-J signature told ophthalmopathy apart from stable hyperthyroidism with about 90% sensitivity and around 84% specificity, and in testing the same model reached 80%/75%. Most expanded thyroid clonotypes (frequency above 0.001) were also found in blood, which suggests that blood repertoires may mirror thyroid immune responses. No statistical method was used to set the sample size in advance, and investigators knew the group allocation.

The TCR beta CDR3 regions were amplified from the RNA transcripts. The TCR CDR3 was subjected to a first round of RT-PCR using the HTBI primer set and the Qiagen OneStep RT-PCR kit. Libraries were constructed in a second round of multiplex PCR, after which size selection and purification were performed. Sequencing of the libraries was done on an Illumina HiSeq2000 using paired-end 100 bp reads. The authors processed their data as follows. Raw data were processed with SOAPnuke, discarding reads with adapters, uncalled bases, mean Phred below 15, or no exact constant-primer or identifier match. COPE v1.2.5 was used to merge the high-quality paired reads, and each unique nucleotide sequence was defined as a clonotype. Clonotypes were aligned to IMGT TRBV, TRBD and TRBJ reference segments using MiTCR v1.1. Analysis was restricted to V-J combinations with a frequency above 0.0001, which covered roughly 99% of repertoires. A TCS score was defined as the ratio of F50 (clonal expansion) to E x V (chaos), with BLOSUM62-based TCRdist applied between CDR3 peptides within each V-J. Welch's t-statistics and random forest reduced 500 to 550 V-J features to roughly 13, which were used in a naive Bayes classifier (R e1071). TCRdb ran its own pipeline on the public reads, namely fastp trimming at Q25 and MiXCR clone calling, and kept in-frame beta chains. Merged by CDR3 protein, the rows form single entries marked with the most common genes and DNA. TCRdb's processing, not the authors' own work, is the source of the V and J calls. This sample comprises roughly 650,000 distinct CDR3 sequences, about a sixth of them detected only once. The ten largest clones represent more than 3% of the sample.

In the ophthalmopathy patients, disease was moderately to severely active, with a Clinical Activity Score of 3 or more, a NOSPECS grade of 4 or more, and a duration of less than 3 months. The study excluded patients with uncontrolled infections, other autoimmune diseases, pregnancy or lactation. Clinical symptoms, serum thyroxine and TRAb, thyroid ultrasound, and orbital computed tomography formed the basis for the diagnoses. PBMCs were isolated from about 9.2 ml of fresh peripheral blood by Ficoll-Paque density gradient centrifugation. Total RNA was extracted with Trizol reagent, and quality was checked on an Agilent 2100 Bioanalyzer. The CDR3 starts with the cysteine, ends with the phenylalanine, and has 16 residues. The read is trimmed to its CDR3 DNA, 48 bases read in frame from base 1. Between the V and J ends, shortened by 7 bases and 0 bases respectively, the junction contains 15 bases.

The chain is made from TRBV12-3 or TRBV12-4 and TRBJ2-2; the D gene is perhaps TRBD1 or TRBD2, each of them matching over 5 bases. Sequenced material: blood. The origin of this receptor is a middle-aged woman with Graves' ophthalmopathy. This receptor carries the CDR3 CASTLGVNTNTGELFF. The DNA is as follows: TGTGCCAGCACCCTGGGGGTCAACACGAACACCGGGGAGCTGTTTTTT.